This T cell receptor beta chain stems from a study of blood T cell repertoires in COVID-19. Study information: Italy, Spain and the United States were the sources of the convalescent and acute COVID-19 samples.

Germline loops: CDR1 SGHRS, CDR2 YFSETQ. V lost 0 bases and J 4 bases, leaving 13 bases between the germline ends. The CDR3 covers 16 residues. Under the authors' procedure: Estimated nucleated cell counts came from reference gene primer amplification. Measured with immunoSEQ multiplex PCR; TCRdb has only the in-frame clones, and not every one. Clone size and V and J calls were adopted from that table, with D and trimming inferred from the DNA. This table has 80,000 to 90,000 clones, approximately 86% appearing once. The sequence came from an older man with active or convalescent COVID-19. Sequenced material: peripheral blood. V usage is TRBV5-1 and J usage is TRBJ1-4; the D is unclear. CDR3 loop: CASSLGQGLLNEKLFF. The CDR3 DNA is TGCGCCAGCAGCTTGGGGCAAGGACTCCTTAATGAAAAACTGTTTTTT. The full variable domain, completed using reference TRBV5-1 and TRBJ1-4, is KAGVTQTPRYLIKTRGQQVTLSCSPISGHRSVSWYQQTPGQGLQFLFEYFSETQRNKGNFPGRFSGRQFSNSRSEMNVSTLELGDSALYLCASSLGQGLLNEKLFFGSGTQLSVL.